The sequence of this T cell receptor (beta chain) was determined in a study of T cell repertoires in cytomegalovirus infection. Study observations and caveats: HLA-C-restricted, CMV-specific TCR beta clonotypes were dominant ex vivo.

TCRdb reanalysed the reads using MiXCR and keeps one entry per CDR3 protein. Of about 52,000 distinct CDR3 sequences listed, around a fifth are singletons. On this clonotype: The target antigen is unknown.

The V segment lost 3 bases and the J segment 2 bases; nucleotides outside the gene matches: 1. The CDR3 length is 14 residues. Germline V lookup: CDR1 MNHEY, CDR2 SVGAGI. This chain uses TRBV6-5 with TRBJ2-7; 10 bases agree with TRBD1. This TCR was sampled from a human donor in good health (CMV status not recorded). Some clones in this sample may be carry-over from other donors' samples. The specimen was CD8+ T cells from cultured PBMCs, collected from culture after CMV antigen stimulation. CDR3 residues: CASSYGQGAYEQYF. The DNA for the CDR3 is TGTGCCAGCAGTTATGGACAGGGGGCCTACGAGCAGTACTTC.